This TCR beta chain was observed in a study of Ad26.COV2.S vaccination and SARS-CoV-2 variants. In the study overall: Within the COV1001 Ad26.COV2.S trial arm, the donor was enrolled. Points from the study as a whole: Substantial post-vaccination breadth of spike-specific CD8+ and CD4+ T cell responses was reported. It was vaccine recipients, not placebo recipients, who had the higher spike-specific TCR breadth.

To note about this clone: The antigen is undetermined.

As for treatment: some 20 received Ad26.COV2.S at low or high dose, single or two shots; 5 received placebo; per-sample allocation not given. Sampling was performed 63 days after the first vaccine or placebo injection. Expressing Wuhan-strain SARS-CoV-2 spike, an Ad26 vector served as the vaccine. Profiled with immunoSEQ multiplex PCR; TCRdb holds only in-frame clones, not every one. The sample records around 400,000 clones, 75% to 95% being singletons. Germline CDR1 is SGHRS and CDR2 is YFSETQ. The CDR3 extends over 15 amino acids. Trimming shortened V by 0 bases and J by 3 bases, and 10 bases separated the two germline ends.

The genes are TRBV5-1 and TRBJ2-1; tentative D call: TRBD1 (5 bases). The TCR sequence derives from a person aged 18 to 59 who received the Ad26.COV2.S COVID-19 vaccine or a placebo. The sequencing used peripheral blood, collected in a trial of Ad26.COV2.S vaccine versus placebo. The CDR3 region is CASSLGIDSYNEQFF. CDR3 DNA sequence: TGCGCCAGCAGCTTGGGAATTGACAGCTACAATGAGCAGTTCTTC.